The sequence of this T cell receptor (beta chain) was determined in a study of blood T cell repertoires in COVID-19. Across the whole study: T cells, B-cell-depleted T cells, or PBMCs supplied cDNA or gDNA.

The assay was immunoSEQ multiplex PCR, and TCRdb's table has in-frame clones only and misses some. The data contain about 98,000 clones, 70% to 90% of them singletons. The TCR sequence derives from a man aged 70 or older with acute or convalescent COVID-19. Input material: peripheral blood.

Here the CDR3 reads CASSPGTGGAHEQYV. The CDR3 DNA reads as TGTGCCAGCAGTCCGGGGACAGGGGGGGCACACGAGCAGTACGTC. The chain employs TRBV27 and TRBJ2-7; 11 nucleotides match TRBD1. The CDR3 has 15 amino acids. In germline, CDR1 is MNHEY, CDR2 SMNVEV (reference sequence). The V gene end was trimmed by 5 bases and the J gene end by 5 bases; junction bases not matched to a gene: 8.